This T cell receptor (beta chain) stems from a study of chemoradiotherapy in HPV16-positive cancers. Method: immunoSEQ multiplex PCR; TCRdb's copy keeps in-frame clones and lacks some. The sample holds around 29,000 clones; roughly 93% are singletons and the top ten take roughly 18%. Trimming pared 0 bases from V and 5 bases from J, leaving 10 bases between. The CDR3 covers 13 residues. Germline assignment: CDR1 SQVTM and CDR2 ANQGSEA. V is TRBV29-1 and J is TRBJ1-2; the D gene is possibly TRBD1 (5 bases). The receptor was isolated from a human donor with HPV-associated anogenital cancer. The specimen comprised blood, sampled from a patient who underwent chemoradiotherapy. The CDR3 bases are TGCAGCGTTGAAGACAGGGTTAATTATGGCTACACCTTC. Translated: CSVEDRVNYGYTF.